The 21 T cell receptor beta chains below all came from one sample that was sequenced in a study of identical twins. TCRdb used MiXCR to reprocess the 5' RACE reads, holding one entry per CDR3 protein. In the table there are fewer than 250,000 distinct CDR3 sequences, approximately 9% of which are singletons. The source material was memory (CD45RO+) T cells sorted from blood. These receptors all come from a woman younger than 35 in good health.

Ten or more counts support this clonotype. The chain joins TRBV12-3 or TRBV12-4 to TRBJ1-2; D perhaps matches TRBD1 (5 bases). The CDR3 spans 14 residues. V was trimmed by 1 base and J by 7 bases, leaving 13 bases between them. In DNA, the CDR3 is TGTGCCAGCAGTTTAGGGCGGCCCCAGGGTGGCTACACCTTC. Translation: CASSLGRPQGGYTF.

The table lists this clonotype with a few counts. The rearrangement links TRBV5-6 to TRBJ2-2, with D possibly TRBD2 on 6 matching bases. The V and J ends lost 7 bases and 4 bases respectively, with 14 bases between them. Germline loops: CDR1 SGHDT, CDR2 YYEEEE. This CDR3 has 14 amino acids. This CDR3 is CASGARGFTGELFF. The CDR3 nucleotides read TGTGCCAGCGGGGCCCGGGGGTTCACCGGGGAGCTGTTTTTT.

This clonotype was observed many times. This chain links TRBV4-3 with TRBJ2-1; a possible D gene is TRBD2 (6 bases). Trimming stripped 1 base from V and 3 bases from J, with 10 bases between. Germline CDR1 and CDR2: LGHNA and YSLEER. The CDR3 covers 15 residues. DNA of the CDR3: TGCGCCAGCAGCCAAGCGGTAGCGGACTACAATGAGCAGTTCTTC. It codes for CASSQAVADYNEQFF.

This clonotype turned up a few times. This chain links TRBV4-2 with TRBJ1-2, with D unclear. Germline-derived CDR1 and CDR2 are LGHNA and YNFKEQ. The CDR3 runs 17 residues. The ends were cut back, 0 bases at V and 4 bases at J, with 18 bases in the middle. CDR3 coding DNA: TGTGCCAGCAGCCAAGATCTCATATCAGGCTCAGGCTATGGCTACACCTTC. Translation: CASSQDLISGSGYGYTF.

The table lists this clonotype with many counts. The rearrangement joins TRBV5-1 to TRBJ1-4, with 7 positions matching TRBD1. Germline CDR1 SGHRS, CDR2 YFSETQ. With V trimmed by 4 bases and J by 8 bases, 11 bases remained unmatched. The CDR3 length is 15 residues. The DNA for the CDR3 is TGCGCCAGCAGCGCGGGGACAGCGAGGGGGGAAAAACTGTTTTTT. Translating it yields CASSAGTARGEKLFF. The full variable domain, with the rest looked up from reference TRBV5-1 and TRBJ1-4, is KAGVTQTPRYLIKTRGQQVTLSCSPISGHRSVSWYQQTPGQGLQFLFEYFSETQRNKGNFPGRFSGRQFSNSRSEMNVSTLELGDSALYLCASSAGTARGEKLFFGSGTQLSVL.

This clonotype has more than one count but fewer than ten. This chain connects TRBV7-9 to TRBJ1-3, with 7 bases aligning to TRBD1. The germline gives CDR1 SEHNR, CDR2 FQNEAQ (reference sequence). V gave up 4 bases and J gave up 3 bases; unmatched junction bases: 9. The length of the CDR3 is 16 residues. CDR3 bases: TGTGCCAGCAGCTCACGGGACAGACGGAATGGAAACACCATATATTTT. It encodes CASSSRDRRNGNTIYF.

This clonotype was counted between two and nine times. The rearrangement uses TRBV6-1 and TRBJ1-5, with 8 positions matching TRBD1. Germline V gene sequence: CDR1 MNHNS, CDR2 SASEGT. This CDR3 comprises 13 residues. The V segment lost 7 bases and the J segment 4 bases; nucleotides outside the gene matches: 3. The CDR3 loop reads CASTRQGNQPQHF. CDR3 nucleotide sequence: TGTGCCAGCACTAGACAGGGGAATCAGCCCCAGCATTTT.

The gene calls are TRBV7-3 and TRBJ1-6; D possibly corresponds to TRBD1 (5 bases). This CDR3 spans 15 amino acids. V lost 3 bases and J lost 4, with 10 bases in between. Germline-derived CDR1 and CDR2 are SGHTA and FQGTGA. DNA of the CDR3: TGTGCCAGCAGCTTGGATGGGGGGTATAATTCACCCCTCCACTTT. Protein: CASSLDGGYNSPLHF. The complete variable domain, with remaining parts taken from reference TRBV7-3 and TRBJ1-6, reads GAGVSQTPSNKVTEKGKYVELRCDPISGHTALYWYRQSLGQGPEFLIYFQGTGAADDSGLPNDRFFAVRPEGSVSTLKIQRTERGDSAVYLCASSLDGGYNSPLHFGNGTRLTVT.

There are a few counts of this clonotype. This chain links TRBV20-1 with TRBJ2-3; D not certain. Germline V gene sequence: CDR1 DFQATT, CDR2 SNEGSKA (reference sequence). This CDR3 region has 12 residues. V shed 3 bases and J shed 5 bases, with 9 bases lying between them. The CDR3 spells CSARGTVDTQYF. The CDR3 bases are TGCAGTGCTAGGGGCACTGTAGATACGCAGTATTTT.

This clonotype was recorded at least ten times. The chain recombines TRBV7-6 with TRBJ1-6, with 7 bases fitting TRBD1. This CDR3 is built from 13 residues. Germline V gene lookup returns CDR1 SGHVS and CDR2 FNYEAQ. The ends lost 5 bases at V and 9 bases at J; junction bases unmatched: 4. Here the CDR3 DNA reads TGTGCCAGCAGCCCCGACAGGGCTTCACCCCTCCACTTT. Residues: CASSPDRASPLHF.

Many counts were recorded for this clonotype. The J gene is TRBJ2-5, the V gene TRBV6-1; 7 nucleotides match TRBD2. Germline-derived CDR1 and CDR2 are MNHNS and SASEGT. The CDR3 contains 14 residues. V was pared by 7 bases and J by 4 bases, with 9 bases of the junction left unmatched. The CDR3 DNA reads TGTGCCAGCACGGGTAGCGGGCCCAGAGAGACCCAGTACTTC. It translates to CASTGSGPRETQYF.

This clonotype was seen a few times. This sequence joins TRBV6-1 and TRBJ1-3; TRBD1 might be the D (5 bases). This CDR3 is built from 16 residues. CDR1 MNHNS and CDR2 SASEGT come from the germline V gene. Trimming cost V 2 bases and J 0 bases, with 11 bases left between them. The DNA of the CDR3 is TGTGCCAGCAGTGAACGGCAGGGAGCCTCTGGAAACACCATATATTTT. Protein: CASSERQGASGNTIYF.

J is TRBJ1-2 and V is TRBV20-1; no reliable D call. There are 11 residues in the CDR3. CDR1 is DFQATT and CDR2 is SNEGSKA in the germline V gene (reference sequence). V lost 6 bases to trimming and J lost 3 bases, with 8 bases between them. The CDR3 is CSAPDDYGYTF. The CDR3 DNA reads as TGCAGTGCCCCGGATGACTATGGCTACACCTTC.

In this sample, this clonotype turned up a few times. V is TRBV27 and J is TRBJ2-7; the D is unclear. The V end was cut by 5 bases, the J end by 0 bases, with 11 bases between. Germline V CDR1 and CDR2: MNHEY, SMNVEV (reference sequence). This CDR3 is built from 14 residues. CDR3 sequence reads: CASSRRLSSYEQYF. The CDR3 region has the DNA TGTGCCAGCAGTCGCCGCCTGAGCTCCTACGAGCAGTACTTC.

The chain uses TRBV18 and TRBJ1-1; D gene ambiguous. The CDR3 runs to 13 residues. Trimming left V 5 bases short and J 1 base short, with 8 bases between. CDR1 KGHSH and CDR2 LQKENI come from the germline V gene. This CDR3 reads CASSDSSNTEAFF. Here the CDR3 DNA reads TGTGCCAGCTCAGATTCGTCGAACACTGAAGCTTTCTTT.

There are a few counts of this clonotype. The chain couples TRBV15 to TRBJ2-5, with D tentatively TRBD1 (6 bases). Germline V gives CDR1 LNHNV, CDR2 YYDKDF (reference sequence). This CDR3 spans 14 amino acids. Trimming took off 5 bases at V and 2 bases at J, with 12 bases between the two ends. The CDR3 DNA reads TGTGCCACCAGCCCCCACGGACAGCAAGAGACCCAGTACTTC. This sequence encodes CATSPHGQQETQYF.

This clonotype was observed a handful of times. The CDR3 DNA reads TGTGCCAGCAGCTCAACCTCCGGGACAGGGCGGATCGGGGAGCTGTTTTTT. Translated, it gives CASSSTSGTGRIGELFF. The V call is TRBV7-9, the J call TRBJ2-2, with 9 bases that match TRBD1. Germline V lookup: CDR1 SEHNR, CDR2 FQNEAQ (reference sequence). The ends lost 4 bases at V and 7 bases at J; junction bases unmatched: 13. The CDR3 has 17 residues.

There are many counts of this clonotype. The J gene is TRBJ2-7, the V gene TRBV12-3 or TRBV12-4, with a tentative D call TRBD2 (5 bases). V lost 3 bases and J 3 bases, leaving 6 bases between the germline ends. This CDR3 comprises 12 residues. The CDR3 spells CASSFAGYEQYF. The CDR3 DNA follows: TGTGCCAGCAGTTTTGCGGGCTACGAGCAGTACTTC.

The V call is TRBV12-3 or TRBV12-4, the J call TRBJ1-2; D is undetermined. The CDR3 sequence is 13 residues long. V shed 2 bases and J shed 5 bases, with 9 bases lying between them. The CDR3 spells CASSLTSVYGYTF. The DNA of the CDR3 is TGTGCCAGCAGTTTAACGTCAGTGTATGGCTACACCTTC.

Many counts were recorded for this clonotype. The gene calls are TRBV20-1 and TRBJ2-3; 7 positions agree with TRBD1. From germline, CDR1 is DFQATT and CDR2 SNEGSKA (reference sequence). The CDR3 contains 13 residues. Trimming took 6 bases from V and 6 from J; bases not matched to a gene: 9. The DNA of the CDR3 is TGCAGTGCCACGGGACAGTACCCGGATACGCAGTATTTT. This translates into CSATGQYPDTQYF.

This clonotype was found many times. V is TRBV4-2 and J is TRBJ1-5; no firm D call. This CDR3 has 14 residues. V gave up 0 bases and J gave up 11 bases, with 14 bases separating them. Per the germline V gene, CDR1 is LGHNA and CDR2 is YNFKEQ. The chain's CDR3 is CASSQDYGKEAQHF. Here the CDR3 DNA reads TGTGCCAGCAGCCAAGATTACGGGAAGGAAGCCCAGCATTTT.